The 18 T cell receptor beta chains reported below all come from one sample, sequenced in a study of T-cell memory formation after mild COVID-19. One entry per CDR3 protein, called by TCRdb with MiXCR from the 5' RACE reads. The repertoire consists of 350,000 to 450,000 distinct CDR3 sequences, with approximately 15% occurring once and the leading ten covering 20% to 25%. The material sequenced was PBMCs or a T cell subset sorted from them (not recorded which). The receptors were sampled from a man in his late teens or twenties who had mild COVID-19 (a few samples of this study predate the infection). Cell type and time point are not known.

This clonotype was detected a few times. The gene calls are TRBV4-1 and TRBJ1-2; 8 bases agree with TRBD1. With 6 bases clipped from V and 2 bases from J, the junction kept 5 bases outside the gene matches. From germline, CDR1 is MGHRA and CDR2 YSYEKL. The CDR3 runs 14 residues. The CDR3 reads CASRVNRGNYGYTF. In nucleotides, the CDR3 is TGCGCCAGCAGGGTTAACAGGGGGAACTATGGCTACACCTTC.

The chain links TRBV6-6 to TRBJ2-2; 7 bases map to TRBD1. Germline V CDR1 and CDR2: MNHNY, SVGAGI (reference sequence). CDR3 length equals 16 residues. V lost 5 bases to trimming and J lost 3 bases; unmatched junction nucleotides: 9. This CDR3 is CASSRNRDSYTGELFF. DNA for the CDR3: TGTGCCAGCAGTAGAAACCGGGACAGTTACACCGGGGAGCTGTTTTTT.

This clonotype has more than one count but fewer than ten. Being one base from a much bigger clone, this may be a read error. The chain recombines TRBV5-1 with TRBJ2-1, with D uncertain. CDR1 SGHRS and CDR2 YFSETQ come from the germline V gene. Between the trimmed V and J ends, which lost 2 bases and 8 bases, there was a span of 5 bases. This CDR3 is built from 11 residues. CDR3 DNA sequence: TGCGCCAGCAGCTTTGACTATGAGCAGTTCTTC. Its protein product is CASSFDYEQFF.

This clonotype was seen a few times. The rearrangement links TRBV7-2 to TRBJ1-4, with a tentative D call TRBD1 (5 bases). CDR1 and CDR2 (germline): SGHTA, FQGNSA. The CDR3 extends over 14 amino acids. V lost 4 bases, J lost 3 bases, and 9 bases lay in between. The CDR3 region has the DNA TGTGCCAGCAGCTCCGGGACGGCTAATGAAAAACTGTTTTTT. Amino acid sequence: CASSSGTANEKLFF.

This clonotype appeared many times. The gene calls are TRBV12-3 or TRBV12-4 and TRBJ1-1; D may be TRBD1 (6 bases). V lost 5 bases and J 4 bases, leaving 14 bases between the germline ends. CDR3 length: 14 residues. CDR3 region: CASSQGTGGTEAFF. The CDR3 DNA sequence: TGTGCCAGCAGTCAGGGGACCGGGGGCACTGAAGCTTTCTTT.

The CDR3 sequence is CASSSWRTSGGIKQFF. The DNA for the CDR3 is TGTGCCAGCAGCTCTTGGCGGACTAGCGGGGGGATCAAGCAGTTCTTC. The gene calls are TRBV7-9 and TRBJ2-1; TRBD2 aligns across 14 bases. The V segment lost 4 bases and the J segment 11 bases; nucleotides outside the gene matches: 10. The CDR3 has 16 residues. The germline CDR1 and CDR2 sequences are SEHNR and FQNEAQ (reference sequence).

This clonotype showed up many times. The genes are TRBV27 and TRBJ1-5; D possibly corresponds to TRBD1 (5 bases). From germline, CDR1 is MNHEY and CDR2 SMNVEV (reference sequence). V was cut by 3 bases and J by 4 bases, with 7 bases left in between. CDR3 length: 13 amino acids. Here the CDR3 DNA reads TGTGCCAGCAGTTTCCAGGGAAATCAGCCCCAGCATTTT. This translates into CASSFQGNQPQHF.

The CDR3 is CASSDQGGLTNSPLHF. CDR3 nucleotides: TGTGCCAGCAGCGATCAAGGGGGTCTGACCAATTCACCCCTCCACTTT. This chain links TRBV6-1 with TRBJ1-6, with a weak D call TRBD1 (6 bases). The CDR3 covers 16 residues. V was pared by 6 bases and J by 7 bases, with 19 bases between. CDR1 and CDR2 (germline): MNHNS, SASEGT.

This clonotype was counted only a few times. The V gene is TRBV10-3, the J gene TRBJ1-1; 9 bases line up with TRBD1. V lost 10 bases and J lost 11; bases outside the gene matches: 5. CDR1 is ENHRY and CDR2 is SYGVKD in the germline V gene. The CDR3 totals 10 residues. The CDR3 protein is CANWDREAFF. In nucleotides, the CDR3 is TGTGCCAACTGGGACAGGGAGGCTTTCTTT.

Ten or more counts support this clonotype. J is TRBJ1-5 and V is TRBV12-3 or TRBV12-4; D may be TRBD1 (5 bases). The CDR3 is 14 amino acids. Trimming took 6 bases from V and 7 from J, leaving 16 bases between them. CDR3 DNA sequence: TGTGCCAGCAGCACCGGGACTCGGGGACAGCCCCAGCATTTT. Its translation is CASSTGTRGQPQHF.

The CDR3 here is CASRPTATNYGYTF. Written as DNA, the CDR3 is TGTGCCAGCAGACCGACAGCGACCAACTATGGCTACACCTTC. The V call is TRBV6-2 or TRBV6-3, the J call TRBJ1-2; D might be TRBD1 (5 bases). Germline V gene data show CDR1 as MNHEY and CDR2 as SVGEGT. V gave up 6 bases and J gave up 2 bases, with 13 bases separating them. The CDR3 length is 14 residues.

This clonotype was picked up a small number of times. The V and J genes are TRBV7-2 and TRBJ2-2; tentatively, D is TRBD1 (7 bases). Trimming left V 5 bases short and J 5 bases short, with 15 bases between. Germline V gene sequence: CDR1 SGHTA, CDR2 FQGNSA. The CDR3 extends over 15 amino acids. CDR3 nucleotides: TGTGCCAGCAGCAACCGACAGGGAGGAACCGGGGAGCTGTTTTTT. Residues: CASSNRQGGTGELFF. Full variable domain (rest looked up from reference TRBV7-2 and TRBJ2-2): GAGVSQSPSNKVTEKGKDVELRCDPISGHTALYWYRQSLGQGLEFLIYFQGNSAPDKSGLPSDRFSAERTGGSVSTLTIQRTQQEDSAVYLCASSNRQGGTGELFFGEGSRLTVL.

This chain joins TRBV4-3 and TRBJ2-3; tentatively, D is TRBD1 or TRBD2 (6 bases each). With the DNA end fitting TRBJ2-5 better, the J assignment may be wrong. The CDR3 loop spans 15 amino acids. In germline, CDR1 is LGHNA, CDR2 YSLEER. The CDR3 is CASSQDWGARGTQYF. CDR3 nucleotide sequence: TGCGCCAGCAGCCAAGATTGGGGGGCGCGGGGGACCCAGTACTTC.

The CDR3 DNA is TGTGCCAGCAGTTTAGACATCCCCTACGAGCAGTACTTC. This encodes CASSLDIPYEQYF. V usage is TRBV12-3 or TRBV12-4 and J usage is TRBJ2-7; no clear D. The CDR3 is 13 amino acids. The V gene lost 1 base and the J gene lost 2 bases, with 6 bases spanning the gap.

This clonotype was seen repeatedly, ten times or more. This sequence joins TRBV27 and TRBJ1-2; D perhaps matches TRBD1 (6 bases). V lost 3 bases and J lost 3, with 26 bases in between. Germline CDR1 is MNHEY and CDR2 is SMNVEV (reference sequence). This CDR3 has 19 residues. This chain's CDR3 is CASSFFSDRATKWDYGYTF. CDR3 DNA sequence: TGTGCCAGCAGTTTTTTCTCGGACAGAGCCACCAAGTGGGACTATGGCTACACCTTC.

The chain combines TRBV6-5 with TRBJ2-5; possible D gene TRBD1, 6 bases. V was clipped by 7 bases and J by 4 bases, with 13 bases between them. Germline V gene sequence: CDR1 MNHEY, CDR2 SVGAGI. The CDR3 has 13 residues. The CDR3 loop reads CASTRTVGETQYF. CDR3 nucleotides: TGTGCCAGCACCCGGACAGTCGGAGAGACCCAGTACTTC.

This chain uses TRBV9 with TRBJ2-5; D remains unclear. In germline, CDR1 is SGDLS, CDR2 YYNGEE. The V end lost 0 bases, the J end lost 1 base, and 13 bases lay between the germline ends. The length of the CDR3 is 16 residues. The DNA for the CDR3 is TGTGCCAGCAGCGTAGGACTTCTAGAATCCCAAGAGACCCAGTACTTC. This encodes CASSVGLLESQETQYF.

The gene calls are TRBV5-5 and TRBJ2-5, with D tentatively TRBD1 (5 bases). V was pared by 3 bases and J by 2 bases, with 14 bases between. Germline lookup yields CDR1 SGHKS and CDR2 YYEKEE (reference sequence). The CDR3 has 15 amino acids. In DNA form, the CDR3 reads TGTGCCAGCAGCTCTGGGGCGTCCTTTCAAGAGACCCAGTACTTC. Residues: CASSSGASFQETQYF.